Given below is one T cell receptor (beta chain) in context. No antigen is known for it. These data originate in a study of graft-versus-host responses after intestinal transplantation. As for the study in general: The study gave all recipients anti-thymocyte globulin induction, then tacrolimus and steroids for approximately three years.

TCRdb's table, derived via immunoSEQ multiplex PCR, lists solely in-frame clones and lacks some. The data show around 40,000 clones, approximately 95% seen once. The sample here was unstimulated CD8+ T cells sorted from spleen or lymph node cells, taken before transplant. The sequence came from a human donor who was the organ donor for an intestinal transplant.

The CDR3 protein is CASSPSGPADEQYF. DNA of the CDR3: TGTGCCAGCAGCCCATCAGGACCGGCGGACGAGCAGTACTTC. The rearrangement links TRBV7-6 to TRBJ2-7; D is undetermined. Trimming stripped 5 bases from V and 5 bases from J, with 16 bases between. The CDR3 spans 14 residues. Germline assignment: CDR1 SGHVS and CDR2 FNYEAQ.